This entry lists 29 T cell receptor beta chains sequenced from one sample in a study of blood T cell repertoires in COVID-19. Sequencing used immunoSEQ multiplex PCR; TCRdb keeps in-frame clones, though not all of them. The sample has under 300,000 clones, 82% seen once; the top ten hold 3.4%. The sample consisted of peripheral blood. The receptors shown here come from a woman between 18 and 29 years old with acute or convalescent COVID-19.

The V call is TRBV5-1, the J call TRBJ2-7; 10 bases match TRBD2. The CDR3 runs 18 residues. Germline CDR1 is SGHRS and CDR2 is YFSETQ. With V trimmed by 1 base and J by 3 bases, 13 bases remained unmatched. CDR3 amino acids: CASSLTVDRASGSYEQYF. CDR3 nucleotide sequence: TGCGCCAGCAGCTTGACAGTGGATAGAGCTAGCGGGAGCTACGAGCAGTACTTC.

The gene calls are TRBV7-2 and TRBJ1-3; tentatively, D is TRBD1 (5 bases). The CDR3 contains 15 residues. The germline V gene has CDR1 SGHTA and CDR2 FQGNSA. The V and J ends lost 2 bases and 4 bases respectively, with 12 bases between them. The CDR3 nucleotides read TGTGCCAGCAGCTTACAGGGATCGTGGGGAAACACCATATATTTT. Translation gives CASSLQGSWGNTIYF.

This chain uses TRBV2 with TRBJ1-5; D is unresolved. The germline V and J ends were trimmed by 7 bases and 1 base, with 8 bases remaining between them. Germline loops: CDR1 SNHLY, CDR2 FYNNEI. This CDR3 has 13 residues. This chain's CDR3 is CASMQLSNQPQHF. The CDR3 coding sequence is TGTGCCAGCATGCAGTTAAGCAATCAGCCCCAGCATTTT.

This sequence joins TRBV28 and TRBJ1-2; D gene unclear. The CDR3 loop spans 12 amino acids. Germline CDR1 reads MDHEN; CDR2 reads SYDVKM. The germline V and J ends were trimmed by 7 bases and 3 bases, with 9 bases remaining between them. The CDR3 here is CASKQLDYGYTF. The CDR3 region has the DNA TGTGCCAGCAAACAGTTGGACTATGGCTACACCTTC.

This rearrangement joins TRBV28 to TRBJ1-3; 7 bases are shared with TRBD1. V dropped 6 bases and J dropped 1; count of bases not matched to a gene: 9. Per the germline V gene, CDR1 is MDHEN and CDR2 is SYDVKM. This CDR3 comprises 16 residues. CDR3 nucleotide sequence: TGTGCCAGCAGCTACATAGGGGGCGCGTCTGGAAACACCATATATTTT. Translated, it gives CASSYIGGASGNTIYF.

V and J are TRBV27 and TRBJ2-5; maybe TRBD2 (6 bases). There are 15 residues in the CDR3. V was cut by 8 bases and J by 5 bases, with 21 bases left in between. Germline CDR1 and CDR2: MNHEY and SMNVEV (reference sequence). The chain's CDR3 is CASRGYQGPWETQYF. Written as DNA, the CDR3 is TGTGCCAGCCGGGGGTATCAAGGCCCCTGGGAGACCCAGTACTTC.

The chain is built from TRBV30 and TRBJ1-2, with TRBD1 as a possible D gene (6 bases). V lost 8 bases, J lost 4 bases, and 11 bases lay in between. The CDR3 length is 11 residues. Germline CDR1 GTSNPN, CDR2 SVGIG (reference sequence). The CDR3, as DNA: TGTGCCGGTACAGGGCGCTATGGCTACACCTTC. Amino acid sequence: CAGTGRYGYTF.

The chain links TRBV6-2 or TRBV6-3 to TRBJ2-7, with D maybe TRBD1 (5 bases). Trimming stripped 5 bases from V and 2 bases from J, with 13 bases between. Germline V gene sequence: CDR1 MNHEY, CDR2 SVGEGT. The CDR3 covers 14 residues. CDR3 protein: CASSPRGATYEQYF. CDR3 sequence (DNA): TGTGCCAGCAGTCCCCGTGGGGCCACCTACGAGCAGTACTTC.

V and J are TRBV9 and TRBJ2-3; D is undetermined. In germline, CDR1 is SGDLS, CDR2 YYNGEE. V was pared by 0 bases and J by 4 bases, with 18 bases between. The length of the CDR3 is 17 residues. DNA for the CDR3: TGTGCCAGCAGCGTAGGAGGCAAATTTTTCCTCCCAGATACGCAGTATTTT. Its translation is CASSVGGKFFLPDTQYF.

CDR3 DNA: TGCGCCAGCAGCTTGAGGCAGGGGACGATTGAGCAGTTCTTC. Translated, it gives CASSLRQGTIEQFF. V usage is TRBV5-1 and J usage is TRBJ2-1, with TRBD1 as a possible D gene (6 bases). V was clipped by 1 base and J by 9 bases, with 14 bases between them. Per the germline V gene, CDR1 is SGHRS and CDR2 is YFSETQ. The length of the CDR3 is 14 residues.

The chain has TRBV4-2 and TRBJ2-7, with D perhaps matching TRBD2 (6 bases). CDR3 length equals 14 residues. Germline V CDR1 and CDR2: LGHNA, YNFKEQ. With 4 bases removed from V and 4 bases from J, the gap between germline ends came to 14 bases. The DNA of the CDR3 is TGTGCCAGCAGCCTGTTTAGCGGAGCATACGAGCAGTACTTC. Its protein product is CASSLFSGAYEQYF.

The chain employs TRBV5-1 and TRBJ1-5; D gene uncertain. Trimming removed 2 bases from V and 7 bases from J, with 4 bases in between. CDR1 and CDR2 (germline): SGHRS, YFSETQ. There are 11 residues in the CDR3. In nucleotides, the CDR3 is TGCGCCAGCAGCTTTCTCCAGCCCCAGCATTTT. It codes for CASSFLQPQHF.

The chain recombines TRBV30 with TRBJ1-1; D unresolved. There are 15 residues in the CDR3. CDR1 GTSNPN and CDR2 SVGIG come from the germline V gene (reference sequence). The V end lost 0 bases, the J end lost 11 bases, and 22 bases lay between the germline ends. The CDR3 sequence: CAWSVLHFRDAGAFF. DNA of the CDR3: TGTGCCTGGAGTGTACTCCATTTCCGAGACGCCGGGGCTTTCTTT.

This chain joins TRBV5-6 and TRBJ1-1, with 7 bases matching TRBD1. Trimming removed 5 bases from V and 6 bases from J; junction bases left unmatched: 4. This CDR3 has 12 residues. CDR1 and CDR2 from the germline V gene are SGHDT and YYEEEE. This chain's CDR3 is CASSPGGSEAFF. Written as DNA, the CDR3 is TGTGCCAGCAGTCCAGGGGGGTCTGAAGCTTTCTTT.

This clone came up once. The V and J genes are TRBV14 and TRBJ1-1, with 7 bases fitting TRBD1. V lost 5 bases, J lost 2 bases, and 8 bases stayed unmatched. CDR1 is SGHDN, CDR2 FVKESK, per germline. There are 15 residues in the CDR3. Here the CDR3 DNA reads TGTGCCAGCAGCAACCGACAGGGTTTAAACACTGAAGCTTTCTTT. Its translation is CASSNRQGLNTEAFF.

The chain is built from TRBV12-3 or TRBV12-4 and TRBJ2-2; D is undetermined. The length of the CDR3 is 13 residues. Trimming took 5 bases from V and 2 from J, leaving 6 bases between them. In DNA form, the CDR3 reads TGTGCCAGCAGTCTAAAAAACACCGGGGAGCTGTTTTTT. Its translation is CASSLKNTGELFF.

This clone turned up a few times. The CDR3 sequence is CASGTGNNEQFF. CDR3 sequence (DNA): TGTGCCAGTGGAACAGGGAACAATGAGCAGTTCTTC. The genes are TRBV6-5 and TRBJ2-1, with D perhaps TRBD1 (6 bases). Trimming left V 9 bases short and J 5 bases short, with 11 bases between. Germline CDR1 and CDR2: MNHEY and SVGAGI. The CDR3 is 12 residues long.

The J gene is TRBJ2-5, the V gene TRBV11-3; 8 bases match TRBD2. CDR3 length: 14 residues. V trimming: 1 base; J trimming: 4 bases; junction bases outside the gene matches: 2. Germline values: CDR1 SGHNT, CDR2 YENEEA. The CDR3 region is CASSLGAGVETQYF. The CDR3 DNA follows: TGTGCCAGCAGCTTAGGAGCGGGAGTAGAGACCCAGTACTTC.

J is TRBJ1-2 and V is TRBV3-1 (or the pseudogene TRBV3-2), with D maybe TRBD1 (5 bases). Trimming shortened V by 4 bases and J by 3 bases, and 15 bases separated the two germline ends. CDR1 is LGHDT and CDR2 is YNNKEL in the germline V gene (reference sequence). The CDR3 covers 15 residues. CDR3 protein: CASSPRMTVYYGYTF. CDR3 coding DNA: TGTGCCAGCAGCCCTCGGATGACAGTATACTATGGCTACACCTTC.

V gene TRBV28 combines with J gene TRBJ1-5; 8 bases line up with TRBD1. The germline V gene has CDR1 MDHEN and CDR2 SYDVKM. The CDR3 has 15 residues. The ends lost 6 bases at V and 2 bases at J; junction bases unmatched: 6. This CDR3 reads CASRAGGVGNQPQHF. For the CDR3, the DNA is TGTGCCAGCAGGGCAGGGGGCGTGGGCAATCAGCCCCAGCATTTT.

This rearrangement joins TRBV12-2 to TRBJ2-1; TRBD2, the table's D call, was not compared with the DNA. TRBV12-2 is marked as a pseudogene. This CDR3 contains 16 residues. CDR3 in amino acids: CASRRILAGGLDEQFF. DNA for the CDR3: TGTGCAAGTCGCCGAATCCTAGCGGGAGGGCTGGATGAGCAGTTCTTC.

CDR3: CASSPSRGREQYF. In DNA form, the CDR3 reads TGTGCCAGCTCACCGAGCAGGGGGCGTGAGCAGTACTTC. The rearrangement joins TRBV18 to TRBJ2-7, with 8 bases that match TRBD1. Germline V gene lookup returns CDR1 KGHSH and CDR2 LQKENI. The V gene end was trimmed by 3 bases and the J gene end by 7 bases; junction bases not matched to a gene: 5. The CDR3 is made up of 13 amino acids.

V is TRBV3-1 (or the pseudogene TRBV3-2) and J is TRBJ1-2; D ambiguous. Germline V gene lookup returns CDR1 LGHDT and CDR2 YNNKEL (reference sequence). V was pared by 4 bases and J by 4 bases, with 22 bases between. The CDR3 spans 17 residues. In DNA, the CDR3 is TGTGCCAGCAGCCTCCGGGATCCCGTATCGCCCCTCTATGGCTACACCTTC. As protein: CASSLRDPVSPLYGYTF.

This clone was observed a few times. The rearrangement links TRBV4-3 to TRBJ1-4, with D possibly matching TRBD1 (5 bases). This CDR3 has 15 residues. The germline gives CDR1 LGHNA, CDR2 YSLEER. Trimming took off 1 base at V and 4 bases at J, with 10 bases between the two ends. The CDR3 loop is CASSQGGERNEKLFF. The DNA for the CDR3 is TGCGCCAGCAGCCAAGGGGGGGAGCGTAATGAAAAACTGTTTTTT.

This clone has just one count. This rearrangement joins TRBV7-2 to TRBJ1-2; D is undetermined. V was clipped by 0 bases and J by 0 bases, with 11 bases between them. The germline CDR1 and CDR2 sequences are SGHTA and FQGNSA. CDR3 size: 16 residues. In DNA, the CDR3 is TGTGCCAGCAGCTTAGCGTCTTCCGGTCCTAACTATGGCTACACCTTC. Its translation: CASSLASSGPNYGYTF.

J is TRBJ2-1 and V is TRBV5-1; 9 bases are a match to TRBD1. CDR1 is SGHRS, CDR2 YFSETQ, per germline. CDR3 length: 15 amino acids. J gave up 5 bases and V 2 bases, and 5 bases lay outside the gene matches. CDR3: CASSLRTGVNNEQFF. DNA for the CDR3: TGCGCCAGCAGCTTAAGGACAGGGGTAAACAATGAGCAGTTCTTC.

The CDR3 nucleotides are TGTGCCACCAGTGAAGGGACAGGGGGTACCCAGTACTTC. Its translation: CATSEGTGGTQYF. This sequence joins TRBV24-1 and TRBJ2-5; the match to TRBD1 covers 11 bases. The germline V gene has CDR1 KGHDR and CDR2 SFDVKD. The trim removed 4 bases at V and 8 bases at J, leaving 2 bases unmatched. The CDR3 runs to 13 residues.

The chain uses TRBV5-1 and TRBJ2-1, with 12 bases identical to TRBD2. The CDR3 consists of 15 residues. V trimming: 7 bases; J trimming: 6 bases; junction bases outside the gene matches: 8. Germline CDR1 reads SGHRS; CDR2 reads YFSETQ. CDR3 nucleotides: TGCGCCAGCGGCCAACTAGCGGGAGGAGGCAATGAGCAGTTCTTC. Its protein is CASGQLAGGGNEQFF.

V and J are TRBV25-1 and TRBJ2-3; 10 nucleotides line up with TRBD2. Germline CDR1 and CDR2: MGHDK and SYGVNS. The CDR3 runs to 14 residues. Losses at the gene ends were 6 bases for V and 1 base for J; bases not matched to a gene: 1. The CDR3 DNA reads TGTGCCAGCAGAACTAGCGGGGGCACAGATACGCAGTATTTT. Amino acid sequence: CASRTSGGTDTQYF.